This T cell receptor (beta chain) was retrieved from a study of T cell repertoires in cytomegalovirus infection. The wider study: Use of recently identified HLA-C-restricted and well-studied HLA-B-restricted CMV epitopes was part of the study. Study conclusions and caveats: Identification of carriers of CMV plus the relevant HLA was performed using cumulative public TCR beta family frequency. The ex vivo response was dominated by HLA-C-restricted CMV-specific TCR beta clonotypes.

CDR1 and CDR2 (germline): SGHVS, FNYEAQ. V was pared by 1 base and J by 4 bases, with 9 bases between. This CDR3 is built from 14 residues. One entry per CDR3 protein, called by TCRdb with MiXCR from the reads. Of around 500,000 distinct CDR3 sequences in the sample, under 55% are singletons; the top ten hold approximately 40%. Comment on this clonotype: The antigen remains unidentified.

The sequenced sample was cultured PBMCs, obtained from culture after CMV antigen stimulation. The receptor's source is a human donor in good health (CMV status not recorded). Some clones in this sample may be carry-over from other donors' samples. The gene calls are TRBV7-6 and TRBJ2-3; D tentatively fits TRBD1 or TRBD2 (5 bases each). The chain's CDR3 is CASSLGGTADTQYF. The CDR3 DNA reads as TGTGCCAGCAGCTTAGGGGGGACCGCAGATACGCAGTATTTT.